The T cell receptor (beta chain) under discussion was sequenced for a study of Ad26.COV2.S vaccination and SARS-CoV-2 variants. Study results and caveats: The study found higher spike-specific TCR breadth in vaccine than placebo recipients. People who got the vaccine or the placebo had similar non-spike TCR breadth. Total T cell responses were possibly underestimated by TCR breadth and depth analyses.

Clones were sequenced by immunoSEQ multiplex PCR, and TCRdb holds only the in-frame ones, with some missing. Here the sample spans about 410,000 clones, 80% to 95% being singletons. Treatment specified: some 19 received Ad26.COV2.S at low or high dose, single or two shots; about 5 received placebo; per-sample allocation not given. Sampling took place 63 days after the first vaccine or placebo injection. Notes on this clone: Antigen specificity is unknown.

The source of this sequence is a person aged 18 to 59 who received the Ad26.COV2.S COVID-19 vaccine or a placebo. Sequenced here: peripheral blood, sampled in a trial of Ad26.COV2.S vaccine versus placebo.

This CDR3 is CASAPVLLMKKLFF. The CDR3 DNA reads TGTGCCAGCGCTCCGGTCCTTCTAATGAAAAAACTGTTTTTT. The rearrangement uses TRBV6-5 and TRBJ1-4; unclear D gene. The CDR3 totals 14 residues. Deletions cut 8 bases from V and 9 bases from J, with 19 bases between. Germline CDR1 reads MNHEY; CDR2 reads SVGAGI.